The present entry profiles one TCR beta chain with its context. Its antigen is currently unknown. PCR employed 60 Vbeta and 13 Jbeta primers. This table comes from immunoSEQ multiplex PCR, and its TCRdb copy is limited to in-frame clones, with some not included. The listing records 100,000 to 150,000 clones. This specimen comes from a study of cytomegalovirus exposure and HLA in healthy donors. The study's findings and limits: Highly shared variants forming one cluster were likely a sequencing artifact. A link between a missense DCLRE1C variant and TCR beta V- and J-gene trimming emerged from a later analysis. Later findings reportedly placed an Asian-associated ancestry cluster below the roughly 690-donor mean for N-insertions. Some TCR beta chains (164 of them) were listed as cytomegalovirus-associated.

This receptor was obtained from a man between 25 and 39 years old in good health and CMV-seronegative. The sample comprised PBMCs.

This CDR3 reads CASSLQGGWLETQYF. The CDR3 nucleotides are TGTGCCAGCAGCTTACAGGGCGGGTGGTTAGAGACCCAGTACTTC. The V call is TRBV5-5, the J call TRBJ2-5, with D possibly being TRBD1 (6 bases). The CDR3 sequence is 15 residues long. V lost 2 bases to trimming and J lost 4 bases, with 15 bases between them. Germline V lookup: CDR1 SGHKS, CDR2 YYEKEE (reference sequence).